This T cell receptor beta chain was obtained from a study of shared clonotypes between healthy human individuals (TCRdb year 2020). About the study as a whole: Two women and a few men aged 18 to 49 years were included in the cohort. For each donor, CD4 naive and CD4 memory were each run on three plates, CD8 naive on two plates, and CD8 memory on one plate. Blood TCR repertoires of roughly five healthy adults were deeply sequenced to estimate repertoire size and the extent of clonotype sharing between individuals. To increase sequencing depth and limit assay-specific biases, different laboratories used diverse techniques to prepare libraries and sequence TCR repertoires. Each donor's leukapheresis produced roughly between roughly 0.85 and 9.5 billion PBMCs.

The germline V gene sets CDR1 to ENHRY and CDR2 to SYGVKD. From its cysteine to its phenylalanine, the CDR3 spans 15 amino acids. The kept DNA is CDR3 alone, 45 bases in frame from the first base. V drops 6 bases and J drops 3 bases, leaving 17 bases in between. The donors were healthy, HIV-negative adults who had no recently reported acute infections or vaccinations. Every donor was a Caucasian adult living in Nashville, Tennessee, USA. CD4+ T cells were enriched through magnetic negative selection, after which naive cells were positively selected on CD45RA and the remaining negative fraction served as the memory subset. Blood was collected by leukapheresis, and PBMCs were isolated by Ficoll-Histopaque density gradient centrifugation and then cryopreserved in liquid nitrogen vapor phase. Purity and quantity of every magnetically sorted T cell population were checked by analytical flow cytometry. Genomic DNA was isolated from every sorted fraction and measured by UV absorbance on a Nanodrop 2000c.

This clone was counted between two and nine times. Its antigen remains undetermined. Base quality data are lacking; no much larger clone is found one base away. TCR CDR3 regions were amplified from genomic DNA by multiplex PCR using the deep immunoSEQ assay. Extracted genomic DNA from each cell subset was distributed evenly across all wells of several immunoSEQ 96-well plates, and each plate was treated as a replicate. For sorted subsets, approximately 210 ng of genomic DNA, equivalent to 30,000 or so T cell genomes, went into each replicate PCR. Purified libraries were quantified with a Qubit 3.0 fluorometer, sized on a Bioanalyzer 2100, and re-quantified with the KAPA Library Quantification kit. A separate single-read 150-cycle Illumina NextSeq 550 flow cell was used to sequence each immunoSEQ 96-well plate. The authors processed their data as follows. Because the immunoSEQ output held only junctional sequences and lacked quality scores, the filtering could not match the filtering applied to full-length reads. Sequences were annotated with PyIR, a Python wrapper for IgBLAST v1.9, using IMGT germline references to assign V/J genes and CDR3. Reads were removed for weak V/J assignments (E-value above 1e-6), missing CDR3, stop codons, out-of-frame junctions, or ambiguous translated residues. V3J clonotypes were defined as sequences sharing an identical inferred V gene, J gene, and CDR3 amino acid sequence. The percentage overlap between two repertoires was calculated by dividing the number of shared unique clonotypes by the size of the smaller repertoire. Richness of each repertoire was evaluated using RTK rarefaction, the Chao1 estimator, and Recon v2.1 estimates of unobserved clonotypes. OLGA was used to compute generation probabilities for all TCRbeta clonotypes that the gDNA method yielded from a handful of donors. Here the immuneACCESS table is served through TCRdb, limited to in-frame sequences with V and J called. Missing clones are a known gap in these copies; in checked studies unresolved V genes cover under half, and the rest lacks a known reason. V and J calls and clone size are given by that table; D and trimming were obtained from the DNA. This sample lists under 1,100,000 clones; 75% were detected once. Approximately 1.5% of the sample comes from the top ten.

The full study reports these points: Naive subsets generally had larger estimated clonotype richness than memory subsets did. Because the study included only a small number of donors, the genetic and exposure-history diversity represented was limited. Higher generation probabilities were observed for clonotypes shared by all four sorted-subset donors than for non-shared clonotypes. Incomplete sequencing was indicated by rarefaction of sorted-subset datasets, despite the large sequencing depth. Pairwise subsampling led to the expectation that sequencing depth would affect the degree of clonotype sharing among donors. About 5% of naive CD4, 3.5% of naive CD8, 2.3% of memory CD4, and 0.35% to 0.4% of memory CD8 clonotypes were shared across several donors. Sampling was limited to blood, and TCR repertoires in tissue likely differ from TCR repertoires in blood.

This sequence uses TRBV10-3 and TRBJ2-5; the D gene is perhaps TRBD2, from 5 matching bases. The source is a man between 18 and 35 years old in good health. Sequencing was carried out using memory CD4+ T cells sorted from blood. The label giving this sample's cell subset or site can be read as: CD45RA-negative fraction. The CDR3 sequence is CAISGESLGEETQYF. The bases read TGTGCCATCAGCGGTGAGAGTCTCGGGGAAGAGACCCAGTACTTC.